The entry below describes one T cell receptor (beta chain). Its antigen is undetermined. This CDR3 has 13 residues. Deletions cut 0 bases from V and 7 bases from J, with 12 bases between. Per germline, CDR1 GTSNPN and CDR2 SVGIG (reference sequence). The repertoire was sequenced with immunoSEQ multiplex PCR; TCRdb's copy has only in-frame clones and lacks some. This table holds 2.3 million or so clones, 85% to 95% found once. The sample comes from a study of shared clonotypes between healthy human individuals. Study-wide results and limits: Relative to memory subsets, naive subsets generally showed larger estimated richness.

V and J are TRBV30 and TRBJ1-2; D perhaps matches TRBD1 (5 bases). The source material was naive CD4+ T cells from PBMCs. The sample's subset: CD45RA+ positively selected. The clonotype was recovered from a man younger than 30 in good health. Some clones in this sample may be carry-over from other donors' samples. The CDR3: CAWSVGSGTGYTF. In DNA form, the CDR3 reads TGTGCCTGGAGTGTCGGGTCAGGGACTGGCTACACCTTC.